A selection of T cell receptor beta chains follows, all from one sample in a study of identical twins. TCRdb re-derived calls from the 5' RACE reads in MiXCR, one entry per CDR3 protein. In the table there are some 250,000 distinct CDR3 sequences, 6.5% to 8% of which are singletons. The same data also contributed to another study, on T cells expressing NK-cell markers.

The sample was CD8+ T cells sorted from blood. These receptors came from a woman under 30 in good health. Both conserved end residues are part of each CDR3. The D gene is left open where the match is weak. Clone sizes are given selectively: once, few, many, or a class where the clone is expanded.

v_call	j_call	d_call	clone_size	cdr3_nt	cdr3_aa
TRBV6-5	TRBJ1-1	NA	few	TGTGCCAGCAGTTACGGAAATTTGAACACTGAAGCTTTCTTT	CASSYGNLNTEAFF
TRBV5-1	TRBJ2-3	NA	many	TGCGCCAGCAGCAAGTTAAGCACAGATACGCAGTATTTT	CASSKLSTDTQYF
TRBV27	TRBJ2-3	NA	few	TGTGCCAGCAGTTTATTGGGAGCCACAGATACGCAGTATTTT	CASSLLGATDTQYF
TRBV7-9	TRBJ2-7	TRBD1	few	TGTGCCAGCAGCTCCCGGACAGGGAACCACGAGCAGTACTTC	CASSSRTGNHEQYF
TRBV7-9	TRBJ2-3	TRBD2	many	TGTGCCAGCAGCTTAGGCGCAGCGGGAGAGGTAGATACGCAGTATTTT	CASSLGAAGEVDTQYF
TRBV7-9	TRBJ2-3	NA	few	TGTGCCAGCAGCTTGCCTAGCAGTTCCACAGATACGCAGTATTTT	CASSLPSSSTDTQYF
TRBV12-3/TRBV12-4	TRBJ2-7	NA	many	TGTGCCAGCAGTTTTGCTTCTGGGAGCGAGCAGTACTTC	CASSFASGSEQYF
TRBV5-1	TRBJ2-1	TRBD2	few	TGCGCCAGCAGCGGGGGACTAGCAATACGGGGGTCCTACAATGAGCAGTTCTTC	CASSGGLAIRGSYNEQFF
TRBV20-1	TRBJ2-3	NA	many	TGCAGTGCTAGAACCCATTCGAGGCCTACGCAGTATTTT	CSARTHSRPTQYF
TRBV6-5	TRBJ2-1	NA	NA	TGTGCCAGCAGTTCGGGGGGCTACGGCAGCAATGAGCAGTTCTTC	CASSSGGYGSNEQFF
TRBV5-1	TRBJ2-7	NA	few	TGCGCCAGCAGCTTGGGGTGGGGGGCCCTGGAAGAGCAGTACTTC	CASSLGWGALEEQYF
TRBV11-2	TRBJ2-5	NA	NA	TGTGCCAGCAGCTTAACAGAGGGGTACCAAGAGACCCAGTACTTC	CASSLTEGYQETQYF
TRBV4-1	TRBJ2-7	NA	NA	TGCGCCAGCAGCCCCGTTAGCGGTACCTACGAGCAGTACTTC	CASSPVSGTYEQYF
TRBV20-1	TRBJ2-1	NA	many	TGCAGTGCTAGTAGCGTTACCCCCTACAATGAGCAGTTCTTC	CSASSVTPYNEQFF
TRBV10-2	TRBJ1-2	TRBD1	NA	TGCGCCAGCAGTGAGTCGATAAATGCAGGGGGGAAGAATGGCTACACCTTC	CASSESINAGGKNGYTF
TRBV5-1	TRBJ2-1	TRBD2	NA	TGCGCCAGCAGCCGGGGGGATTTCTCCTACAATGAGCAGTTCTTC	CASSRGDFSYNEQFF
TRBV7-9	TRBJ1-4	NA	NA	TGTGCCAGCAGCGGCGTAGAACTGGGACGCCGTTTT	CASSGVELGRRF
TRBV12-3/TRBV12-4	TRBJ1-3	NA	many	TGTGCCAGCAGTTCTCCACAGGGTCTAATTGGAAACACCATATATTTT	CASSSPQGLIGNTIYF
TRBV30	TRBJ1-1	NA	NA	TGTGCCTCCTTCAACACTGAAGCTTTCTTT	CASFNTEAFF
TRBV5-1	TRBJ2-5	NA	few	TGCGCCAGCAGCTTTGGGCTGGCAGGGCAAGAGACCCAGTACTTC	CASSFGLAGQETQYF
TRBV7-9	TRBJ2-6	NA	NA	TGTGCCAGCAGCGTATTCGATGGCTTGACTGGGGCCATCGTCCTGACTTTC	CASSVFDGLTGAIVLTF
TRBV6-1	TRBJ2-1	NA	NA	TGTGCCAGCGATTCATCCAGGGCTCTCAATGAGCAGTTCTTC	CASDSSRALNEQFF
TRBV6-2/TRBV6-3	TRBJ2-6	NA	NA	TGTGCCACCCGGCCTCTACCCGGGGCCAACGTCCTGACTTTC	CATRPLPGANVLTF
TRBV27	TRBJ1-2	NA	NA	TGTGCCAGCAGTGCCGGTTTTTCCTATGGCTACACCTTC	CASSAGFSYGYTF
TRBV29-1	TRBJ1-3	NA	few	TGCAGCGTCACAGGGTTTGGAAACACCATATATTTT	CSVTGFGNTIYF
TRBV12-3/TRBV12-4	TRBJ2-7	TRBD2	few	TGTGCCAGCAGCCCAAGCGGGACCCACTACGAGCAGTACTTC	CASSPSGTHYEQYF
TRBV7-9	TRBJ2-1	NA	many	TGTGCCAGCAGCTTAGGAGTGACTGAGCAGTTCTTC	CASSLGVTEQFF
TRBV5-5	TRBJ2-7	NA	NA	TGTGCCAGCAGGCCAGGGATAGCCTACGAGCAGTACTTC	CASRPGIAYEQYF